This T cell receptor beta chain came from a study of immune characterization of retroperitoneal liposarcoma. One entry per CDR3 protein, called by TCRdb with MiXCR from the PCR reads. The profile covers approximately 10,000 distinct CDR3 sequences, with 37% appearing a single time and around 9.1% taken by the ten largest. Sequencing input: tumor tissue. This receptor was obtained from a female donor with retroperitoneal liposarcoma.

CDR3 amino acids: CASRSTNTGELFF. CDR3 in DNA: TGTGCCAGCAGAAGCACAAACACCGGGGAGCTGTTTTTT. The rearrangement joins TRBV6-5 to TRBJ2-2; D unclear. CDR3 length: 13 amino acids. Germline V gene data show CDR1 as MNHEY and CDR2 as SVGAGI. Trimming stripped 6 bases from V and 2 bases from J, with 7 bases between.